The clone carrying this T cell receptor beta chain was counted once. The sample originates from a study of cytomegalovirus exposure and HLA in healthy donors. The PCR was carried out with 60 Vbeta primers and 13 Jbeta primers. TCRdb's copy holds only in-frame clones and misses some; the assay was immunoSEQ multiplex PCR. The repertoire includes roughly 130,000 clones, 80% of them detected once, and 1% sits in the top ten. The receptor comes from a man between 35 and 55 years old in good health and CMV-seronegative. Sequencing input: PBMCs.

CDR3 in DNA: TGTGCCAGCAGTTTATTTCAGGGGGCAGATACGCAGTATTTT. This codes for CASSLFQGADTQYF. The chain links TRBV28 to TRBJ2-3, with 7 bases that match TRBD1. The length of the CDR3 is 14 residues. With 1 base clipped from V and 4 bases from J, the junction kept 2 bases outside the gene matches. CDR1 MDHEN and CDR2 SYDVKM come from the germline V gene.